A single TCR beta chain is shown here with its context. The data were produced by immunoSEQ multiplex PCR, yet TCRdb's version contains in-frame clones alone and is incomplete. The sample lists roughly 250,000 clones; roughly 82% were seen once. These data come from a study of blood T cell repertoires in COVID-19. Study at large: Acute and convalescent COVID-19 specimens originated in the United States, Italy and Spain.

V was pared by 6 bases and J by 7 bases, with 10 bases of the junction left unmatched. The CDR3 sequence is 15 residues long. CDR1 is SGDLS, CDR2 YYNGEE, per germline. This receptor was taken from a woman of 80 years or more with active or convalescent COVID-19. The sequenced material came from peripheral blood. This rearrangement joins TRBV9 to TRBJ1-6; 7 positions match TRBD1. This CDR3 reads CASTRDSSRNSPLHF. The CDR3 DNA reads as TGTGCCAGCACCCGGGACAGTTCTCGGAATTCACCCCTCCACTTT. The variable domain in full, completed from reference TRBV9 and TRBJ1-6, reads DSGVTQTPKHLITATGQRVTLRCSPRSGDLSVYWYQQSLDQGLQFLIQYYNGEERAKGNILERFSAQQFPDLHSELNLSSLELGDSALYFCASTRDSSRNSPLHFGNGTRLTVT.